This TCR beta chain was documented in a study of breast tumors, draining lymph nodes, adjacent tissues. In germline, CDR1 is SGHRS, CDR2 YFSETQ. The CDR3 is 16 amino acids. Overall study findings and caveats: Tumors had less TCR diversity than lymph nodes, more than nontumor tissue. The lymph node origin of tumor T cells was framed as consistent with a hypothesis, not demonstrated. Tumor and nontumor repertoires were significantly more similar in luminal-like than in basal-like breast cancer.

Points on this clonotype: What it binds is not known. One junction end does not reproduce the germline sequence, and a read error may be involved.

TCRdb fed the multiplex PCR reads into MiXCR, producing one record per CDR3 protein. Here the sample spans about 63,000 distinct CDR3 sequences, around three fifths being singletons. The J gene is TRBJ1-4, the V gene TRBV5-1, with 10 bases that match TRBD1. The sample consisted of breast tumor tissue. This TCR came from a female donor with breast cancer. Some clones in this sample may be carry-over from other donors' samples. The DNA for the CDR3 is TGCGCCAGCAGCTTCGGGGGGACAGGGGTCAATGAAGAACTGTTTTTT. Translating gives CASSFGGTGVNEELFF.